This TCR beta chain was retrieved from a study of PD-1 blockade in mismatch repair-deficient tumors. As for the study in general: Patients had eleven to twelve mismatch repair-deficient cancer types, all previously treated and progressing.

The germline CDR1 and CDR2 sequences are MGHRA and YSYEKL. With V trimmed by 5 bases and J by 4 bases, 5 bases remained unmatched. The CDR3 spans 15 residues. TCRdb's copy holds only in-frame clones and misses some; the assay was immunoSEQ multiplex PCR. This sample has about 110,000 clones, with over 65% found just once. Every patient had mismatch repair deficiency by PCR or immunohistochemistry. This receptor was identified in an adult with mismatch repair-deficient cancer. The input for sequencing was peripheral blood, taken 60 weeks after starting pembrolizumab. The rearrangement links TRBV4-1 to TRBJ2-1, with 10 bases identical to TRBD2. Here the CDR3 reads CASSEGLAPYNEQFF. CDR3 sequence (DNA): TGCGCCAGCAGCGAGGGACTAGCGCCTTACAATGAGCAGTTCTTC.